This is a list of T cell receptor beta chains from one sample in a study of T cell repertoires in cytomegalovirus infection. TCRdb passed the reads through MiXCR, listing each CDR3 protein once. The data hold fewer than 350,000 distinct CDR3 sequences, with 9% to 9.5% observed a single time. The sequenced sample was PBMCs. The receptors here all came from a human donor in good health (CMV status not recorded). Some clones in this sample may be carry-over from other donors' samples. The CDR3 runs from the conserved cysteine through the conserved F or W. A D gene is named only where the DNA matches it firmly. Rows give clone size only sometimes, using once, few, many, or a class for an expanded clone.

CDR3nt: TGCAGCGTCTCGGGGGCAGGAGAAGCTTTCTTT
CDR3aa: CSVSGAGEAFF
j_gene: TRBJ1-1
d_gene: -
abundance: few
v_gene: TRBV29-1

CDR3nt: TGTGCCAGTATTAGCGACAGGGTTGGCAATCAGCCCCAGCATTTT
CDR3aa: CASISDRVGNQPQHF
j_gene: TRBJ1-5
d_gene: TRBD1
abundance: few
v_gene: TRBV19

CDR3nt: TGTGCCAGCAGTATGACTAGCGGGAACACCGGGGAGCTGTTTTTT
CDR3aa: CASSMTSGNTGELFF
j_gene: TRBJ2-2
d_gene: TRBD2
abundance: few
v_gene: TRBV2

CDR3nt: TGTGCCAGCAGTGACGGTGGCGCGGGAGATACGCAGTATTTT
CDR3aa: CASSDGGAGDTQYF
j_gene: TRBJ2-3
d_gene: -
abundance: many
v_gene: TRBV6-4

CDR3nt: TGTGCCAGCAGCCCCCGGGTCCGGAACCGGGGCCGCGCAGGAAACACCATATATTTT
CDR3aa: CASSPRVRNRGRAGNTIYF
j_gene: TRBJ1-3
d_gene: -
abundance: many
v_gene: TRBV7-2

CDR3nt: TGTGCCAGCAGTTTAGGACCAGCTACGACCGAGCAGTACTTC
CDR3aa: CASSLGPATTEQYF
j_gene: TRBJ2-7
d_gene: -
abundance: many
v_gene: TRBV27

CDR3nt: TGTGCCAGCAGCACGGGGGGTAGGGGCCGATATGAAAAACTGTTTTTT
CDR3aa: CASSTGGRGRYEKLFF
j_gene: TRBJ1-4
d_gene: -
abundance: few
v_gene: TRBV7-6

CDR3nt: TGTGCCATCAGTGAGAGCGGGGGTCAGGGTACGCAGTATTTT
CDR3aa: CAISESGGQGTQYF
j_gene: TRBJ2-3
d_gene: TRBD2
abundance: many
v_gene: TRBV10-3

CDR3nt: TGTGCCAGCAGTTATTATCGAGCGGGGGACTCCTACAATGAGCAGTTCTTC
CDR3aa: CASSYYRAGDSYNEQFF
j_gene: TRBJ2-1
d_gene: TRBD2
abundance: -
v_gene: TRBV6-6

CDR3nt: TGTGCCAGTAGTATACAGAAGCACACCGGGGAGCTGTTTTTT
CDR3aa: CASSIQKHTGELFF
j_gene: TRBJ2-2
d_gene: -
abundance: -
v_gene: TRBV19

CDR3nt: TGTGCCAGCAGCTTAGAGTTCAGCGGGCTATCCTACAATGAGCAGTTCTTC
CDR3aa: CASSLEFSGLSYNEQFF
j_gene: TRBJ2-1
d_gene: -
abundance: many
v_gene: TRBV7-2

CDR3nt: TGTGCCAGCAGCTTACCCCGAGGGGATGGCTACACCTTC
CDR3aa: CASSLPRGDGYTF
j_gene: TRBJ1-2
d_gene: -
abundance: many
v_gene: TRBV7-9

CDR3nt: TGTGCCAGCAAGACCCGACAGGGTGCTCAGCCCCAGCATTTT
CDR3aa: CASKTRQGAQPQHF
j_gene: TRBJ1-5
d_gene: TRBD1
abundance: -
v_gene: TRBV6-2/TRBV6-3

CDR3nt: TGTGCCAGCAGCCCAATGTACGGGGGGGAGTTCTTC
CDR3aa: CASSPMYGGEFF
j_gene: TRBJ2-1
d_gene: TRBD2
abundance: few
v_gene: TRBV7-2

CDR3nt: TGTGCCAGCAGTTCCCCGCCGGCGACTAATGAAAAACTGTTTTTT
CDR3aa: CASSSPPATNEKLFF
j_gene: TRBJ1-4
d_gene: -
abundance: many
v_gene: TRBV6-2/TRBV6-3

CDR3nt: TGTGCCAGCAGTTCTACACGACCGGGACAGTACTCCTACGAGCAGTACTTC
CDR3aa: CASSSTRPGQYSYEQYF
j_gene: TRBJ2-7
d_gene: TRBD1
abundance: many
v_gene: TRBV6-2/TRBV6-3

CDR3nt: TGTGCCAGCAGCCCGCCGACAGGACTTAACGGGGAGCTGTTTTTT
CDR3aa: CASSPPTGLNGELFF
j_gene: TRBJ2-2
d_gene: -
abundance: -
v_gene: TRBV7-2

CDR3nt: TGTGCCAGCAGCCAAAACAGGGGACTTAATGAAAAACTGTTTTTT
CDR3aa: CASSQNRGLNEKLFF
j_gene: TRBJ1-4
d_gene: TRBD1
abundance: -
v_gene: TRBV7-2

CDR3nt: TGTGCCAGCAGCCCCTTTGCGGATACGCAGTATTTT
CDR3aa: CASSPFADTQYF
j_gene: TRBJ2-3
d_gene: -
abundance: few
v_gene: TRBV9

CDR3nt: TGTGCCAGCAGTGAAGCAGGGAGAACCTACGAGCAGTACTTC
CDR3aa: CASSEAGRTYEQYF
j_gene: TRBJ2-7
d_gene: -
abundance: many
v_gene: TRBV2

CDR3nt: TGTGCCAGCAGCTTAGTGAGTAGCGGGAGGAAATCAGATACGCAGTATTTT
CDR3aa: CASSLVSSGRKSDTQYF
j_gene: TRBJ2-3
d_gene: TRBD2
abundance: -
v_gene: TRBV7-2

CDR3nt: TGCAGTGCTGGCCGGGACCTCAAAAACATTCAGTACTTC
CDR3aa: CSAGRDLKNIQYF
j_gene: TRBJ2-4
d_gene: -
abundance: -
v_gene: TRBV20-1

CDR3nt: TGTGCCAGCAGCCCTTACGGCGCCCGCACAGATACGCAGTATTTT
CDR3aa: CASSPYGARTDTQYF
j_gene: TRBJ2-3
d_gene: -
abundance: -
v_gene: TRBV14

CDR3nt: TGTGCCAGCAGCACTTTAGGGACACCCCCCTACGAGCAGTACTTC
CDR3aa: CASSTLGTPPYEQYF
j_gene: TRBJ2-7
d_gene: -
abundance: -
v_gene: TRBV28

CDR3nt: TGTGCCAGCAGTCCTCCCTTGGCCGGGCAGTTCTTC
CDR3aa: CASSPPLAGQFF
j_gene: TRBJ2-1
d_gene: -
abundance: few
v_gene: TRBV28

CDR3nt: TGTGCCAGCGTGCAACTAGCGGGAGCTAGAGATGAGCAGTTCTTC
CDR3aa: CASVQLAGARDEQFF
j_gene: TRBJ2-1
d_gene: TRBD2
abundance: -
v_gene: TRBV6-2/TRBV6-3

CDR3nt: TGTGCCAGCAGTGTCGTGTGGGCTACGAACACTGAAGCTTTCTTT
CDR3aa: CASSVVWATNTEAFF
j_gene: TRBJ1-1
d_gene: -
abundance: many
v_gene: TRBV5-6

CDR3nt: TGCAGTGCTAGAGATCGAGGTAGCGGGAGGAGCGAGCAGTACTTC
CDR3aa: CSARDRGSGRSEQYF
j_gene: TRBJ2-7
d_gene: TRBD2
abundance: few
v_gene: TRBV20-1

CDR3nt: TGTGCCAGCAGCCAGGACAGGGGCTCCTACGAGCAGTACTTC
CDR3aa: CASSQDRGSYEQYF
j_gene: TRBJ2-7
d_gene: TRBD1
abundance: -
v_gene: TRBV11-1

CDR3nt: TGTGCCAGCAGCTCCAGCGGGACATTCAACTATGGCTACACCTTC
CDR3aa: CASSSSGTFNYGYTF
j_gene: TRBJ1-2
d_gene: -
abundance: -
v_gene: TRBV7-6

CDR3nt: TGTGCCAGCAGCTTAGCGCTGAGAGGCACTGAAGCTTTCTTT
CDR3aa: CASSLALRGTEAFF
j_gene: TRBJ1-1
d_gene: -
abundance: few
v_gene: TRBV7-2

CDR3nt: TGTGCCAGCAGTTCAGGTCCAGGGAGGACTGAAGCTTTCTTT
CDR3aa: CASSSGPGRTEAFF
j_gene: TRBJ1-1
d_gene: -
abundance: many
v_gene: TRBV6-1

CDR3nt: TGTGCCAGCAGTCTAAGAGCACGTCGGCGGGAGCTGTTTTTT
CDR3aa: CASSLRARRRELFF
j_gene: TRBJ2-2
d_gene: -
abundance: few
v_gene: TRBV28

CDR3nt: TGTGCCATCAGTGATGGGCAGCTAAACAATGAGCAGTTCTTC
CDR3aa: CAISDGQLNNEQFF
j_gene: TRBJ2-1
d_gene: -
abundance: many
v_gene: TRBV10-3

CDR3nt: TGTGCCAGCAGCCCTAACGGCCCGACGGATGAGCAGTTCTTC
CDR3aa: CASSPNGPTDEQFF
j_gene: TRBJ2-1
d_gene: -
abundance: few
v_gene: TRBV7-3

CDR3nt: TGTGCCAGCAGCTGGTCGGTGAACACTGAAGCTTTCTTT
CDR3aa: CASSWSVNTEAFF
j_gene: TRBJ1-1
d_gene: -
abundance: many
v_gene: TRBV11-3

CDR3nt: TGCGCCAGCAGCCAGCTTAGCGGGAGGTTCGAGACCCAGTACTTC
CDR3aa: CASSQLSGRFETQYF
j_gene: TRBJ2-5
d_gene: TRBD2
abundance: many
v_gene: TRBV4-1

CDR3nt: TGTGCCAGCAAGGCTAGCGGGAGGAGGATCAATGAGCAGTTCTTC
CDR3aa: CASKASGRRINEQFF
j_gene: TRBJ2-1
d_gene: TRBD2
abundance: many
v_gene: TRBV28

CDR3nt: TGTGCCAGCAGCGCCAAAACCGGACAGAACACCGGGGAGCTGTTTTTT
CDR3aa: CASSAKTGQNTGELFF
j_gene: TRBJ2-2
d_gene: -
abundance: -
v_gene: TRBV7-9

CDR3nt: TGTGCCACCAGTGACCCGCGTCCAGGCGCAGGAGAGACCCAGTACTTC
CDR3aa: CATSDPRPGAGETQYF
j_gene: TRBJ2-5
d_gene: -
abundance: few
v_gene: TRBV24-1

CDR3nt: TGTGCCAGCAGTCCAGTAGCGGGTGCAGCAGATACGCAGTATTTT
CDR3aa: CASSPVAGAADTQYF
j_gene: TRBJ2-3
d_gene: TRBD2
abundance: -
v_gene: TRBV27

CDR3nt: TGTGCCAGCAGACATCCGTGGACAGGCTCGGATGAGCAGTTCTTC
CDR3aa: CASRHPWTGSDEQFF
j_gene: TRBJ2-1
d_gene: TRBD1
abundance: few
v_gene: TRBV7-9

CDR3nt: TGTGCCAGCAGTTTATTGGGGACTAGAGACAATGAGCAGTTCTTC
CDR3aa: CASSLLGTRDNEQFF
j_gene: TRBJ2-1
d_gene: TRBD2
abundance: -
v_gene: TRBV28

CDR3nt: TGCGCCAGCAGTCCGGGACTAGCGGTTCTGAGCTCCTACGAGCAGTACTTC
CDR3aa: CASSPGLAVLSSYEQYF
j_gene: TRBJ2-7
d_gene: TRBD2
abundance: few
v_gene: TRBV4-1

CDR3nt: TGTGCCAGCAGCGGTACGGCAGGGGTACGGAATGAGCAGTTCTTC
CDR3aa: CASSGTAGVRNEQFF
j_gene: TRBJ2-1
d_gene: -
abundance: -
v_gene: TRBV12-3/TRBV12-4

CDR3nt: TGTGCCAGCAACGGGGGGATTTACAATGAGCAGTTCTTC
CDR3aa: CASNGGIYNEQFF
j_gene: TRBJ2-1
d_gene: TRBD2
abundance: -
v_gene: TRBV28

CDR3nt: TGTGCCAGCAGTTTTGCCTCCTGGGGTGGCACCGGGGAGCTGTTTTTT
CDR3aa: CASSFASWGGTGELFF
j_gene: TRBJ2-2
d_gene: -
abundance: few
v_gene: TRBV12-3/TRBV12-4

CDR3nt: TGTGCCATAACTAGCGGTCCTCGCCAATTTTTT
CDR3aa: CAITSGPRQFF
j_gene: TRBJ2-3
d_gene: TRBD2
abundance: -
v_gene: TRBV28

CDR3nt: TGTGCCAGCAGCTTCGGGACTAGCGGACGGGGGGCCCAGTACTTC
CDR3aa: CASSFGTSGRGAQYF
j_gene: TRBJ2-5
d_gene: TRBD2
abundance: -
v_gene: TRBV7-2

CDR3nt: TGTGCCACCAGCTTCCGACTAGCGGGGGGCTCCTACAATGAGCAGTTCTTC
CDR3aa: CATSFRLAGGSYNEQFF
j_gene: TRBJ2-1
d_gene: TRBD2
abundance: few
v_gene: TRBV15

CDR3nt: TGTGCCGCTAGTAGACAGTCCACCGGGGAGCTGTTTTTT
CDR3aa: CAASRQSTGELFF
j_gene: TRBJ2-2
d_gene: -
abundance: -
v_gene: TRBV24-1

CDR3nt: TGTGCCAGCAGCCACGGGACGCAGGGCCTCAATCAGCCCCAGCATTTT
CDR3aa: CASSHGTQGLNQPQHF
j_gene: TRBJ1-5
d_gene: -
abundance: many
v_gene: TRBV28

CDR3nt: TGTGCCATCAGTGATATCGCGTCTGAGGACTATGGCTACACCTTC
CDR3aa: CAISDIASEDYGYTF
j_gene: TRBJ1-2
d_gene: -
abundance: many
v_gene: TRBV10-3

CDR3nt: TGTGCCAGCAGCTTGTTCAGAACAGGGGGTGACGGGGAGCTGTTTTTT
CDR3aa: CASSLFRTGGDGELFF
j_gene: TRBJ2-2
d_gene: TRBD1
abundance: many
v_gene: TRBV7-9

CDR3nt: TGTGCCAGCAGTCTTGGAGGTTGGGGGAGAGACCCCTACGAGCAGTACTTC
CDR3aa: CASSLGGWGRDPYEQYF
j_gene: TRBJ2-7
d_gene: -
abundance: many
v_gene: TRBV14

CDR3nt: TGCGCCAGCAGCCAAGATCCCGGACCACCTCTCCTGCCTAGCACAGATACGCAGTATTTT
CDR3aa: CASSQDPGPPLLPSTDTQYF
j_gene: TRBJ2-3
d_gene: -
abundance: many
v_gene: TRBV4-3

CDR3nt: TGTGCCAGCAGTTACTCTCTAGCAGCCGGACCAGATACGCAGTATTTT
CDR3aa: CASSYSLAAGPDTQYF
j_gene: TRBJ2-3
d_gene: -
abundance: many
v_gene: TRBV6-5